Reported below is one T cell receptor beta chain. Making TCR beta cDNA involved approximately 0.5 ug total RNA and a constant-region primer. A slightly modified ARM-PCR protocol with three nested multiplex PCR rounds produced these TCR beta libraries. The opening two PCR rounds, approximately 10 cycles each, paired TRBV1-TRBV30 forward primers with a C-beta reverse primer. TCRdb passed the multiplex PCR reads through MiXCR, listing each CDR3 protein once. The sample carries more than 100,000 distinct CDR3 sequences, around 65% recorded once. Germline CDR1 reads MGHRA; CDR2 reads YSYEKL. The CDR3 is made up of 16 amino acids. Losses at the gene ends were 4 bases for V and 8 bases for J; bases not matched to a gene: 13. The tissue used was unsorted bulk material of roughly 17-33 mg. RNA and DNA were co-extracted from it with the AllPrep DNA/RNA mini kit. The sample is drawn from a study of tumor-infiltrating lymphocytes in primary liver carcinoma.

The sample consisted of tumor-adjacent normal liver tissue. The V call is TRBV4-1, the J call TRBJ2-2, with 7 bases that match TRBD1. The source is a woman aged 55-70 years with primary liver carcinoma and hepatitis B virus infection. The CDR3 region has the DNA TGCGCCAGCAGCCCTCAACAGGGGTTGGGCACAGGGGAGCTGTTTTTT. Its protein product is CASSPQQGLGTGELFF.